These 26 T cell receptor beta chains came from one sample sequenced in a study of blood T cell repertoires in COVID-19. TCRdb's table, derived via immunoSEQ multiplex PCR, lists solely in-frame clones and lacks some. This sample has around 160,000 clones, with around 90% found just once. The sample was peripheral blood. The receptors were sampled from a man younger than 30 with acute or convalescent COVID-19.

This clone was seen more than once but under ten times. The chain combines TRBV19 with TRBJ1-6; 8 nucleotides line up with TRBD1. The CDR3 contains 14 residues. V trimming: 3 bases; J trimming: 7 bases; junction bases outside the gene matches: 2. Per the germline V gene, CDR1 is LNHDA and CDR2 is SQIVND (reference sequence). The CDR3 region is CASSIRGPNSPLHF. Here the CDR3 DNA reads TGTGCCAGTAGTATCAGGGGGCCAAATTCACCCCTCCACTTT.

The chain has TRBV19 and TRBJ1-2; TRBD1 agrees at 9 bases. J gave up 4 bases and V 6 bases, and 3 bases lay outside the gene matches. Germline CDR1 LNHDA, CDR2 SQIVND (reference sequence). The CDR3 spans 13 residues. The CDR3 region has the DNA TGTGCCAGTAGGGACAGGGGTGGCTATGGCTACACCTTC. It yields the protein CASRDRGGYGYTF.

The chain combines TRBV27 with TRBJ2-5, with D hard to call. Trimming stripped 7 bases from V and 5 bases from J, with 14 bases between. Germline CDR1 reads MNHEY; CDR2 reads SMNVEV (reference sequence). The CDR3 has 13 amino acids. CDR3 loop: CASTPTQRETQYF. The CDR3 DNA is TGTGCCAGCACCCCGACGCAGAGGGAGACCCAGTACTTC.

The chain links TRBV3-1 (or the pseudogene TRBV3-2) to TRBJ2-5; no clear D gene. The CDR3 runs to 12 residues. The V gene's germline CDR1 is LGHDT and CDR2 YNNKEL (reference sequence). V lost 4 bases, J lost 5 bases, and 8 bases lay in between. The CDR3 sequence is CASSPNKETQYF. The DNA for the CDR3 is TGTGCCAGCAGCCCTAATAAGGAGACCCAGTACTTC.

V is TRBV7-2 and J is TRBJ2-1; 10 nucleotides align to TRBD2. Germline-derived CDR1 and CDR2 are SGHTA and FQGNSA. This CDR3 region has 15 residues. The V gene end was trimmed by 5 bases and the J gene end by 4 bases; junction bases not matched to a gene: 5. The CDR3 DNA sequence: TGTGCCAGCAGCGCTACTAGCGGGGTTTACAATGAGCAGTTCTTC. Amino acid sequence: CASSATSGVYNEQFF.

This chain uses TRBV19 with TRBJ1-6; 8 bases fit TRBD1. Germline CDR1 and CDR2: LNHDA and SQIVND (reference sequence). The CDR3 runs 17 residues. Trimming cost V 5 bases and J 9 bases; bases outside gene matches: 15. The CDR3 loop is CASSARTGRIYLSPLHF. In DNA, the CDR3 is TGTGCCAGTAGTGCTCGGACAGGGCGGATATACCTTTCACCCCTCCACTTT.

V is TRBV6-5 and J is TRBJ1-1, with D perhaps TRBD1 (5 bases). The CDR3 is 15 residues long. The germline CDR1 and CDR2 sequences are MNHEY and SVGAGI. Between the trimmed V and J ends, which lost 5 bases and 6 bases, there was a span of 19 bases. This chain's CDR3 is CASSIEAWGDAEAFF. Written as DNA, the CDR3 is TGTGCCAGCAGTATCGAGGCCTGGGGCGACGCTGAAGCTTTCTTT.

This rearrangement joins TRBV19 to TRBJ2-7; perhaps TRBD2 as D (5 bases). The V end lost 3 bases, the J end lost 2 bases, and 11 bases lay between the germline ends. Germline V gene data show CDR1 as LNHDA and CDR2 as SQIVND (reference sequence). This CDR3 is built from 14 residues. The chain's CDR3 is CASSIRGNTYEQYF. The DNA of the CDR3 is TGTGCCAGTAGTATCCGGGGAAACACCTACGAGCAGTACTTC.

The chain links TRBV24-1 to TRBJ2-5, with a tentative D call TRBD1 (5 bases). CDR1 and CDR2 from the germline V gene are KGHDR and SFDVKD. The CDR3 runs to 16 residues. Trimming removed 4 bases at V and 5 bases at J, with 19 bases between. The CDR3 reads CATSDSTPSNRETQYF. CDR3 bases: TGTGCCACCAGTGACTCAACACCTTCGAACAGGGAGACCCAGTACTTC.

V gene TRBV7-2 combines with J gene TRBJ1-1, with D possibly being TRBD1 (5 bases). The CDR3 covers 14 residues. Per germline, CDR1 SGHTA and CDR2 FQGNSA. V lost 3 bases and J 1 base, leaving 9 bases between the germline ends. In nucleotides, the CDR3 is TGTGCCAGCAGCTTTGGGGCGACGAACACTGAAGCTTTCTTT. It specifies CASSFGATNTEAFF.

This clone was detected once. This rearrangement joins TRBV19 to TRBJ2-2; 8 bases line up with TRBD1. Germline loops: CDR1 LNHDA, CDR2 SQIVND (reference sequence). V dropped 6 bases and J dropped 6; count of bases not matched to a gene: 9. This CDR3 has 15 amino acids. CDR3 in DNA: TGTGCCAGTAGGCCGGGAAGACAGGGGTCCGGGGAGCTGTTTTTT. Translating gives CASRPGRQGSGELFF.

The CDR3 loop reads CATSDPGQGVDEQYF. CDR3 bases: TGTGCCACCAGTGACCCCGGACAGGGGGTGGACGAGCAGTACTTC. This chain links TRBV24-1 with TRBJ2-7, with 10 positions matching TRBD1. The junction had 7 bases not matched to a gene; V was cut back by 4 bases and J by 5 bases. Looked up from germline, CDR1 is KGHDR and CDR2 is SFDVKD. This CDR3 spans 15 amino acids.

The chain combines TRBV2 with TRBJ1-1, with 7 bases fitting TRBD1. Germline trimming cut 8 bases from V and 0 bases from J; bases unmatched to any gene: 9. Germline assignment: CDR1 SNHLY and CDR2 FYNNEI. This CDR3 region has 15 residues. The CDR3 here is CASFDRVGVNTEAFF. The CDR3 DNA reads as TGTGCCAGCTTTGACAGGGTCGGGGTGAACACTGAAGCTTTCTTT.

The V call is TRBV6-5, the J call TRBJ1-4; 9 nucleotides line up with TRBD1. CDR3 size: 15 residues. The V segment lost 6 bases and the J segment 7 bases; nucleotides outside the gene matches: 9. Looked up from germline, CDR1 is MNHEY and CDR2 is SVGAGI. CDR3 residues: CASSNTGQGSEKLFF. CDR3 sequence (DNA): TGTGCCAGCAGCAACACCGGACAGGGGAGTGAAAAACTGTTTTTT.

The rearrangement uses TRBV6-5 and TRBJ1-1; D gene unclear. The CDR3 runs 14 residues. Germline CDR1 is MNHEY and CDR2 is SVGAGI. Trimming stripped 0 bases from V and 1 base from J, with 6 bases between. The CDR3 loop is CASSYSPGNTEAFF. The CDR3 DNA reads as TGTGCCAGCAGTTACTCACCCGGGAACACTGAAGCTTTCTTT.

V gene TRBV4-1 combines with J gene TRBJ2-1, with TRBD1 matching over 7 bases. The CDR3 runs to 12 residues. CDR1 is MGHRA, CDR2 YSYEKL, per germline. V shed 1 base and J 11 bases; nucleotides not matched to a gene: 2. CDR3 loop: CASSQGQGQQFF. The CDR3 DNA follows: TGCGCCAGCAGCCAAGGACAGGGTCAGCAGTTCTTC.

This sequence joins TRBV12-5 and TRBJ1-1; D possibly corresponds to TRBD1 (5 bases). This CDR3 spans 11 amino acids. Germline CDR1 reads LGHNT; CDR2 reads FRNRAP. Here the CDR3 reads CGGATNTEAFF. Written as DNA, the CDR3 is TGTGGCGGGGCAACGAACACTGAAGCTTTCTTT. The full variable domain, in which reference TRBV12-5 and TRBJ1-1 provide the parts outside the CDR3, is DARVTQTPRHKVTEMGQEVTMRCQPILGHNTVFWYRQTMMQGLELLAYFRNRAPLDDSGMPKDRFSAEMPDATLATLKIQPSEPRDSAVYFCGGATNTEAFFGQGTRLTVV.

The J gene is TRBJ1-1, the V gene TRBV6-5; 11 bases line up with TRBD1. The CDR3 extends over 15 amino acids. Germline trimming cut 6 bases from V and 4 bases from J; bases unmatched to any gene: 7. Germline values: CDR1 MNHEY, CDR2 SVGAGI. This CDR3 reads CASSSRTGGRTEAFF. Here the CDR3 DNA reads TGTGCCAGCAGCTCCCGGACAGGGGGCCGCACTGAAGCTTTCTTT.

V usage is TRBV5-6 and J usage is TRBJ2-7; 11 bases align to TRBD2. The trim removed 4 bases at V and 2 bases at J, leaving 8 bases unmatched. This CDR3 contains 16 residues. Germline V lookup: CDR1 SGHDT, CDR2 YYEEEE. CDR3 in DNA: TGTGCCAGCAGCCCGTGGGCTAGCGGGGGGACCTACGAGCAGTACTTC. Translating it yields CASSPWASGGTYEQYF.

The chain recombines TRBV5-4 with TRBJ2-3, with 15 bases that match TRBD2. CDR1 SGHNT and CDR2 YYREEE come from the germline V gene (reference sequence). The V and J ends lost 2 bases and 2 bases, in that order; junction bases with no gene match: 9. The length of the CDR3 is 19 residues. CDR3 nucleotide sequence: TGTGCCAGCAGCTTACTCCCGGGACTAGCGGGGGGCCCCACAGATACGCAGTATTTT. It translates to CASSLLPGLAGGPTDTQYF.

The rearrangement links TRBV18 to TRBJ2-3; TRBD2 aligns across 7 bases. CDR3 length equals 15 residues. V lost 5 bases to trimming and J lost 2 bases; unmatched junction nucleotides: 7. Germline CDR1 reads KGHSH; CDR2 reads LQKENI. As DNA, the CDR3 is TGTGCCAGCTCATCGCTAGCGGACTCCACAGATACGCAGTATTTT. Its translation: CASSSLADSTDTQYF.

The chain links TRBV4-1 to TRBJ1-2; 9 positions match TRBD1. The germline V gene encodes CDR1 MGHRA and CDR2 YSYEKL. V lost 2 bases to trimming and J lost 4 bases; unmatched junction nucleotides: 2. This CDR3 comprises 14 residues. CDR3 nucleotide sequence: TGCGCCAGCAGCCAAATGGGACAGGGCTATGGCTACACCTTC. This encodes CASSQMGQGYGYTF.

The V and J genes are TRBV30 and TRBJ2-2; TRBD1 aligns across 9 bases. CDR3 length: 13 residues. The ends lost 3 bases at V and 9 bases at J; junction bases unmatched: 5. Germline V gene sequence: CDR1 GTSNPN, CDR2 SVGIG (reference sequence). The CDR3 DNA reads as TGTGCCTGGAGAAGGACAGGGGACCGGGAGCTGTTTTTT. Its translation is CAWRRTGDRELFF.

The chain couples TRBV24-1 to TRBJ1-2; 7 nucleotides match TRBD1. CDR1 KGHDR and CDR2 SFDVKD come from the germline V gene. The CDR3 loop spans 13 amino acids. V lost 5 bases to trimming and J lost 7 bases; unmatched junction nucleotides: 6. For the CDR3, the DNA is TGTGCCACCAGTGCACAGGGGCTCGGTGGCTACACCTTC. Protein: CATSAQGLGGYTF.

The CDR3 sequence: CASSVVGEAMNTEAFF. CDR3 bases: TGTGCCAGCAGCGTAGTAGGGGAAGCCATGAACACTGAAGCTTTCTTT. The chain combines TRBV9 with TRBJ1-1; weak D call: TRBD1 (5 bases). The CDR3 is 16 residues long. From germline, CDR1 is SGDLS and CDR2 YYNGEE. The germline V and J ends were trimmed by 0 bases and 0 bases, with 12 bases remaining between them.

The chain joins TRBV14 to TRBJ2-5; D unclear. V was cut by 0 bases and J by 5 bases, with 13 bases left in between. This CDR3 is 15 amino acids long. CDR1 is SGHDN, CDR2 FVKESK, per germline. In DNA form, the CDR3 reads TGTGCCAGCAGCCAAGACCCCCTCTCCCTGGAGACCCAGTACTTC. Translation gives CASSQDPLSLETQYF.